This record concerns one T cell receptor beta chain sequence. The target antigen is unknown. The data were taken from a study of T cells in Graves' hyperthyroidism and ophthalmopathy. Turning to the study itself: It was at initial diagnosis, before any treatment, that peripheral blood was collected.

There were TCR beta CDR3 regions amplified from RNA transcripts. First-round RT-PCR with HTBI primers amplified the TCR CDR3 region. From the multiplex PCR reads, TCRdb called clonotypes with MiXCR, one entry per CDR3 protein. Altogether fewer than 450,000 distinct CDR3 sequences are present, about a sixth being singletons, with the ten largest covering around a third. The patients, who ranged from 18 to 65 in age, presented with newly diagnosed hyperthyroidism lasting under 2 months. Blood sampling occurred at first hyperthyroidism diagnosis, ahead of any ophthalmopathy symptoms. Study-wide findings and caveats: In the blood, most expanded thyroid clonotypes above 0.001 appeared as well.

The CDR3 sequence is 15 residues long. Germline CDR1 reads SGHTA; CDR2 reads FQGNSA. V gave up 6 bases and J gave up 9 bases; unmatched junction bases: 10. The sequencing input was blood. This receptor was obtained from a woman in her 30s with Graves' hyperthyroidism that later progressed to Graves' ophthalmopathy. This sequence joins TRBV7-2 and TRBJ2-1; 11 bases match TRBD1. The CDR3 coding sequence is TGTGCCAGCAGTCGGACAGGGGGCTCGTACGGTGAGCAGTTCTTC. This codes for CASSRTGGSYGEQFF.